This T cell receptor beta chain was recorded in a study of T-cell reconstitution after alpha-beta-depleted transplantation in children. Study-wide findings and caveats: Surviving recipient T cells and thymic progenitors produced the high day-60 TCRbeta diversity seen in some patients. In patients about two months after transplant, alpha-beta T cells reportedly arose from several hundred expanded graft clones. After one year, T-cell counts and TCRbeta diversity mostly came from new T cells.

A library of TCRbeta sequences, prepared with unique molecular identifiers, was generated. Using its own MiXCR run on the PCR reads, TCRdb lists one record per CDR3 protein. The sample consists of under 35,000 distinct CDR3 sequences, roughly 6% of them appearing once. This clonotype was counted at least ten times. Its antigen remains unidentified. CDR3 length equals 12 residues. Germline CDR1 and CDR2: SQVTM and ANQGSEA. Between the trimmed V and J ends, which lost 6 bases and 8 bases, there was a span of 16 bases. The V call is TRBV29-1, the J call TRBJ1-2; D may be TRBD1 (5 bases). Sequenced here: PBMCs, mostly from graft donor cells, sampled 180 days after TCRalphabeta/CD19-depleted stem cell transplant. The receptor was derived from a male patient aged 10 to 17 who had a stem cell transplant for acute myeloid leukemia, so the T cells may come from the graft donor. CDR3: CSVSPGGEGYTF. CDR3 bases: TGCAGCGTCTCTCCGGGGGGGGAAGGCTACACCTTC. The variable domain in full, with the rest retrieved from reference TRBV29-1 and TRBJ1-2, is SAVISQKPSRDICQRGTSLTIQCQVDSQVTMMFWYRQQPGQSLTLIATANQGSEATYESGFVIDKFPISRPNLTFSTLTVSNMSPEDSSIYLCSVSPGGEGYTFGSGTRLTVV.